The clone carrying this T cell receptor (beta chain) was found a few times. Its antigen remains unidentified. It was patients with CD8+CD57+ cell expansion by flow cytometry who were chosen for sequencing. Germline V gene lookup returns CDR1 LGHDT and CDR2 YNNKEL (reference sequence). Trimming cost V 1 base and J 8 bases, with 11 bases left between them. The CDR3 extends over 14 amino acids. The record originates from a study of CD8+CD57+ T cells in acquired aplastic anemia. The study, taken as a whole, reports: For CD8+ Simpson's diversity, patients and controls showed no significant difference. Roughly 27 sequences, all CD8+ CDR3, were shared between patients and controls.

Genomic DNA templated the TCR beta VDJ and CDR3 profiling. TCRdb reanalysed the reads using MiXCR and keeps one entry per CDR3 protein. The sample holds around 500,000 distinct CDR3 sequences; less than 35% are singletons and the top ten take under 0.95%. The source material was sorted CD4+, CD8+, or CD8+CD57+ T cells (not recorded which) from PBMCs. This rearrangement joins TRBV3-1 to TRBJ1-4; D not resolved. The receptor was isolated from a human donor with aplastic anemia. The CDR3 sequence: CASSQAAGVEKLFF. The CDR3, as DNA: TGTGCCAGCAGCCAAGCAGCCGGGGTGGAAAAACTGTTTTTT.